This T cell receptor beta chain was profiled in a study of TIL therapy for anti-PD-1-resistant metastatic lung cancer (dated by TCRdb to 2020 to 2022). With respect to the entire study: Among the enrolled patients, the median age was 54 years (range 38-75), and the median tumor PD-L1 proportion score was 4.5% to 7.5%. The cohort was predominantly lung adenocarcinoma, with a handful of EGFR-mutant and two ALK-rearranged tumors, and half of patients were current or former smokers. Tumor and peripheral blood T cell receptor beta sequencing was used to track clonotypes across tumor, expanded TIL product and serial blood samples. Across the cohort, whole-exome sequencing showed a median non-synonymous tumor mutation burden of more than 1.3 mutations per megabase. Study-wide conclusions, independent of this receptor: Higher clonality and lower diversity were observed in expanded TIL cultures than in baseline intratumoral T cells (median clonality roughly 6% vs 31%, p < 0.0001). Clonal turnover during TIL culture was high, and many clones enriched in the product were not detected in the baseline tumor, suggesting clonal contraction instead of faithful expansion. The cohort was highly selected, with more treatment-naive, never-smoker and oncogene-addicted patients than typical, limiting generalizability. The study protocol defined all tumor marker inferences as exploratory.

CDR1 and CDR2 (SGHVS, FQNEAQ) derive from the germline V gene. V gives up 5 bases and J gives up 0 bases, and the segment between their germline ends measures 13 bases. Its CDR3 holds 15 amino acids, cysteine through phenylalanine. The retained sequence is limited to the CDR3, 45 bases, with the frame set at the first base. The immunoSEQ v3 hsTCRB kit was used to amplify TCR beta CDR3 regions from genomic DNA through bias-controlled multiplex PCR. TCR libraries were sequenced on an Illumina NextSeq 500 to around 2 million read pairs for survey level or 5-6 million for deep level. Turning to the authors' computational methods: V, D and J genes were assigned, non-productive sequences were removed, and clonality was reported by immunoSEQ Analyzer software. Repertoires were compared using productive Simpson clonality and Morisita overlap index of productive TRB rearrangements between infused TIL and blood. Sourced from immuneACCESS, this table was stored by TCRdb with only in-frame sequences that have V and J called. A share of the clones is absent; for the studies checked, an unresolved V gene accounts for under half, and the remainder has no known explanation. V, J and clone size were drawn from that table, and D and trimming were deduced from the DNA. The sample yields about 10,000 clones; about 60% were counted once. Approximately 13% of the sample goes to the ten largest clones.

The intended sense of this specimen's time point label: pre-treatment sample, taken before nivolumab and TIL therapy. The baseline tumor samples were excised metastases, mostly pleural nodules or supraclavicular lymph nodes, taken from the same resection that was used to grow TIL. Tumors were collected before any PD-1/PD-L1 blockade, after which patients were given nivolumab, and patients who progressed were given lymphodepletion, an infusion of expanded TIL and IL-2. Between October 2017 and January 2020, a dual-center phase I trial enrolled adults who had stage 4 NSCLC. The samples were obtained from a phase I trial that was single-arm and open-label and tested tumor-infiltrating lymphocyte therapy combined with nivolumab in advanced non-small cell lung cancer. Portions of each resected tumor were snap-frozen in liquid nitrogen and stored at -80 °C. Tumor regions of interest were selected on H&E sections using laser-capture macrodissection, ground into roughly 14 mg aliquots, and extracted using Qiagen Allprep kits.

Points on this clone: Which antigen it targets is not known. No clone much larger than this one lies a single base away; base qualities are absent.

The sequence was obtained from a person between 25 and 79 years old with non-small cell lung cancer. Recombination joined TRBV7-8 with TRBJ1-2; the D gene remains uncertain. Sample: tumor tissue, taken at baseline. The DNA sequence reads TGTGCCAGCAGCCCCGGACGGGAGGCTAACTATGGCTACACCTTC. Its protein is CASSPGREANYGYTF.